The 28 T cell receptor beta chains below were found in one sample sequenced in a study of blood T cell repertoires in COVID-19. Assay used: immunoSEQ multiplex PCR; TCRdb lists only in-frame clones, some missing. Of around 200,000 clones listed, around 85% are singletons. The specimen sequenced was PBMCs or T cells enriched from blood (not recorded which). All receptors come from a woman aged 30 to 39 who had recovered from COVID-19.

The chain links TRBV9 to TRBJ2-3, with 10 bases matching TRBD2. Germline V lookup: CDR1 SGDLS, CDR2 YYNGEE. The CDR3 extends over 17 amino acids. The trim removed 0 bases at V and 4 bases at J, leaving 8 bases unmatched. This CDR3 reads CASSVEGSGRASDTQYF. In nucleotides, the CDR3 is TGTGCCAGCAGCGTAGAGGGCAGCGGGAGGGCGTCAGATACGCAGTATTTT.

This clone was recorded only once. The V gene is TRBV12-5, the J gene TRBJ2-7, with D possibly TRBD2 on 5 matching bases. Germline CDR1 LGHNT, CDR2 FRNRAP. This CDR3 has 14 amino acids. The V end was cut by 5 bases, the J end by 4 bases, with 15 bases between. The CDR3 loop reads CASGECSEEYEQYF. In DNA, the CDR3 is TGTGCTAGTGGTGAGTGTAGCGAGGAGTACGAGCAGTACTTC.

The sample holds one count of this clone. The V and J genes are TRBV11-3 and TRBJ2-3; 7 bases are shared with TRBD2. V shed 6 bases, J shed 4 bases, and the junction held 10 bases outside the gene matches. The CDR3 is made up of 15 amino acids. Germline V gene sequence: CDR1 SGHNT, CDR2 YENEEA. The CDR3 is CASSRISGAADTQYF. The CDR3 DNA follows: TGTGCCAGCAGTCGCATAAGCGGGGCGGCAGATACGCAGTATTTT.

The rearrangement uses TRBV28 and TRBJ2-7, with 10 bases aligning to TRBD1. CDR1 is MDHEN, CDR2 SYDVKM, per germline. The V gene end was trimmed by 3 bases and the J gene end by 2 bases; junction bases not matched to a gene: 7. The CDR3 contains 16 residues. This CDR3 is CASSLGGQGGTYEQYF. In DNA form, the CDR3 reads TGTGCCAGCAGTTTGGGAGGACAGGGGGGGACCTACGAGCAGTACTTC.

This clone is a singleton in its sample. The DNA of the CDR3 is TGTGCCAGCAGCCAAGGGACTAGCGGGCACAATGAGCAGTTCTTC. Translating gives CASSQGTSGHNEQFF. The V call is TRBV3-1 (or the pseudogene TRBV3-2), the J call TRBJ2-1, with 11 bases lining up with TRBD2. Per the germline V gene, CDR1 is LGHDT and CDR2 is YNNKEL (reference sequence). This CDR3 has 15 residues. J gave up 5 bases and V 1 base, and 1 base lay outside the gene matches.

CDR3: CASSTTGQPYSGNTIYF. The CDR3 DNA follows: TGTGCCAGTAGCACCACAGGACAGCCGTACTCTGGAAACACCATATATTTT. The chain has TRBV19 and TRBJ1-3, with D possibly TRBD1 on 6 matching bases. Germline V lookup: CDR1 LNHDA, CDR2 SQIVND (reference sequence). V shed 6 bases and J shed 0 bases, with 18 bases lying between them. The CDR3 loop spans 17 amino acids.

The J gene is TRBJ2-1, the V gene TRBV19; weak D call: TRBD1 (5 bases). V lost 1 base to trimming and J lost 8 bases, with 12 bases between them. CDR1 and CDR2 (germline): LNHDA, SQIVND (reference sequence). This CDR3 is built from 14 residues. CDR3 sequence: CASSIGVGAYEQFF. DNA of the CDR3: TGTGCCAGTAGTATAGGGGTAGGGGCCTATGAGCAGTTCTTC.

The chain joins TRBV19 to TRBJ1-5, with 7 bases fitting TRBD1. The CDR3 sequence is 16 residues long. The germline V gene has CDR1 LNHDA and CDR2 SQIVND (reference sequence). The V segment lost 2 bases and the J segment 0 bases; nucleotides outside the gene matches: 4. CDR3 nucleotides: TGTGCCAGTAGTATATGGACAGGCGATAGCAATCAGCCCCAGCATTTT. This codes for CASSIWTGDSNQPQHF.

The chain has TRBV5-1 and TRBJ2-1; tentatively, D is TRBD2 (7 bases). Germline CDR1 and CDR2: SGHRS and YFSETQ. The CDR3 has 15 residues. The ends were cut back, 3 bases at V and 8 bases at J, with 18 bases in the middle. The CDR3 DNA is TGCGCCAGCAGCTCCGATCGCCAGGGGAGGGATGAGCAGTTCTTC. The encoded protein is CASSSDRQGRDEQFF.

This chain connects TRBV5-1 to TRBJ2-1; D ambiguous. There are 12 residues in the CDR3. With 1 base removed from V and 9 bases from J, the gap between germline ends came to 8 bases. Per the germline V gene, CDR1 is SGHRS and CDR2 is YFSETQ. The CDR3 DNA reads as TGCGCCAGCAGCTTGATGATCGGTGAGCAGTTCTTC. It is translated as CASSLMIGEQFF.

The V call is TRBV7-2, the J call TRBJ2-7; D gene uncertain. The V end was cut by 1 base, the J end by 2 bases, with 9 bases between. The germline gives CDR1 SGHTA, CDR2 FQGNSA. This CDR3 has 14 residues. In nucleotides, the CDR3 is TGTGCCAGCAGCTTAGGTGCGAGCACCTACGAGCAGTACTTC. It translates to CASSLGASTYEQYF.

The chain combines TRBV2 with TRBJ1-4; 8 nucleotides match TRBD1. This CDR3 spans 20 amino acids. The germline CDR1 and CDR2 sequences are SNHLY and FYNNEI. With V trimmed by 7 bases and J by 4 bases, 23 bases remained unmatched. CDR3 sequence (DNA): TGTGCCAGCACGGGGCTTCGGGGTCTACCCCGGGACAGGAGTAATGAAAAACTGTTTTTT. Translation: CASTGLRGLPRDRSNEKLFF.

This clone showed up just once. The chain combines TRBV5-1 with TRBJ1-5; D remains unclear. CDR1 and CDR2 from the germline V gene are SGHRS and YFSETQ. Trimming cost V 1 base and J 2 bases, with 4 bases left between them. This CDR3 has 13 residues. CDR3 nucleotide sequence: TGCGCCAGCAGCTTGCAGGGCAATCAGCCCCAGCATTTT. Its protein is CASSLQGNQPQHF.

J is TRBJ1-2 and V is TRBV6-6; D may be TRBD1 (6 bases). Trimming removed 5 bases at V and 2 bases at J, with 21 bases between. The CDR3 sequence is 17 residues long. From germline, CDR1 is MNHNY and CDR2 SVGAGI (reference sequence). The CDR3 DNA sequence: TGTGCCAGCAGTCCCACCCGCTCGGGACACATCAACTATGGCTACACCTTC. It codes for CASSPTRSGHINYGYTF.

The chain uses TRBV19 and TRBJ1-2, with no clear D. The CDR3 contains 15 residues. Trimming removed 4 bases from V and 2 bases from J, with 14 bases in between. Germline CDR1 LNHDA, CDR2 SQIVND (reference sequence). DNA for the CDR3: TGTGCCAGTAGTAGCCCCGGTAGTTCAAACTATGGCTACACCTTC. The encoded protein is CASSSPGSSNYGYTF.

V gene TRBV9 combines with J gene TRBJ1-4; TRBD1 is a possible D gene (5 bases). V lost 3 bases, J lost 0 bases, and 6 bases lay in between. Germline values: CDR1 SGDLS, CDR2 YYNGEE. CDR3 size: 14 residues. This chain's CDR3 is CASSARATNEKLFF. DNA for the CDR3: TGTGCCAGCAGCGCCAGGGCAACTAATGAAAAACTGTTTTTT.

The genes are TRBV20-1 and TRBJ2-1, with D possibly TRBD1 on 6 matching bases. Deletions cut 4 bases from V and 8 bases from J, with 6 bases between. CDR1 is DFQATT, CDR2 SNEGSKA, per germline (reference sequence). The CDR3 has 10 residues. The CDR3 loop is CSAKGDEQFF. The DNA of the CDR3 is TGCAGTGCTAAGGGGGATGAGCAGTTCTTC.

J is TRBJ2-7 and V is TRBV7-2; 9 bases align to TRBD1. Germline values: CDR1 SGHTA, CDR2 FQGNSA. V shed 0 bases and J 6 bases; nucleotides not matched to a gene: 6. CDR3 length: 15 residues. CDR3 nucleotides: TGTGCCAGCAGCTTAGCGTTTGGACAGGGGAGCGAGCAGTACTTC. It yields the protein CASSLAFGQGSEQYF. The variable domain in full, with the rest retrieved from reference TRBV7-2 and TRBJ2-7, is GAGVSQSPSNKVTEKGKDVELRCDPISGHTALYWYRQSLGQGLEFLIYFQGNSAPDKSGLPSDRFSAERTGGSVSTLTIQRTQQEDSAVYLCASSLAFGQGSEQYFGPGTRLTVT.

V is TRBV6-2 or TRBV6-3 and J is TRBJ2-5, with D maybe TRBD1 (5 bases). Per germline, CDR1 MNHEY and CDR2 SVGEGT. The V gene lost 0 bases and the J gene lost 3 bases, with 17 bases spanning the gap. CDR3 length equals 17 residues. The CDR3 DNA sequence: TGTGCCAGCAGTTACTCGGGCAGGGCCGCGAGCGAAGAGACCCAGTACTTC. Its protein is CASSYSGRAASEETQYF.

This clone has a single count. The chain uses TRBV28 and TRBJ2-7; no clear D. The CDR3 totals 13 residues. Looked up from germline, CDR1 is MDHEN and CDR2 is SYDVKM. V was shortened by 5 bases and J by 3 bases, with 11 bases between the two germline ends. DNA for the CDR3: TGTGCCAGCAGTCGAGGCATTCTCTACGAGCAGTACGTC. It specifies CASSRGILYEQYV.

The chain employs TRBV6-5 and TRBJ1-4, with TRBD1 matching over 9 bases. Germline values: CDR1 MNHEY, CDR2 SVGAGI. Trimming took 5 bases from V and 7 from J; bases not matched to a gene: 5. This CDR3 contains 14 residues. The CDR3: CASSTGQGVEKLFF. The CDR3 DNA reads TGTGCCAGCAGTACGGGACAGGGTGTTGAAAAACTGTTTTTT.

CDR3 residues: CASSLERGGQETQYF. The CDR3 coding sequence is TGCGCCAGCAGCTTGGAACGGGGGGGCCAAGAGACCCAGTACTTC. The chain is built from TRBV5-1 and TRBJ2-5; 8 positions agree with TRBD2. This CDR3 is built from 15 residues. The V gene's germline CDR1 is SGHRS and CDR2 YFSETQ. V shed 0 bases and J 1 base; nucleotides not matched to a gene: 2.

This clone was recorded once. This chain links TRBV11-2 with TRBJ1-1, with D uncertain. This CDR3 has 13 residues. Trimming removed 4 bases from V and 1 base from J, with 7 bases in between. CDR1 is SGHAT and CDR2 is FQNNGV in the germline V gene. CDR3 DNA sequence: TGTGCCAGCAGCTCGGAGGCGAACACTGAAGCTTTCTTT. Its translation: CASSSEANTEAFF.

The rearrangement uses TRBV19 and TRBJ1-5, with 9 bases aligning to TRBD1. Losses at the gene ends were 1 base for V and 0 bases for J; bases not matched to a gene: 4. Germline V gives CDR1 LNHDA, CDR2 SQIVND (reference sequence). The CDR3 has 17 residues. The CDR3 nucleotides are TGTGCCAGTAGTATAGGGGACAGGGTAAATAGCAATCAGCCCCAGCATTTT. Protein sequence: CASSIGDRVNSNQPQHF. Combining the CDR3 with reference TRBV19 and TRBJ1-5 gives the whole variable domain DGGITQSPKYLFRKEGQNVTLSCEQNLNHDAMYWYRQDPGQGLRLIYYSQIVNDFQKGDIAEGYSVSREKKESFPLTVTSAQKNPTAFYLCASSIGDRVNSNQPQHFGDGTRLSIL.

The chain uses TRBV28 and TRBJ1-3; 7 nucleotides line up with TRBD1. CDR3 length: 15 amino acids. The V and J ends lost 6 bases and 0 bases, in that order; junction bases with no gene match: 5. Germline CDR1 MDHEN, CDR2 SYDVKM. The CDR3 here is CASRTGRNSGNTIYF. CDR3 in DNA: TGTGCCAGCAGGACAGGGAGGAACTCTGGAAACACCATATATTTT.

The chain uses TRBV27 and TRBJ1-1, with D perhaps matching TRBD1 (6 bases). This CDR3 contains 13 residues. Trimming cost V 3 bases and J 5 bases, with 10 bases left between them. Germline V CDR1 and CDR2: MNHEY, SMNVEV (reference sequence). CDR3 in DNA: TGTGCCAGCAGTTTCCTTGGACAGACTGAAGCTTTCTTT. As protein: CASSFLGQTEAFF.

The chain links TRBV15 to TRBJ2-5; D perhaps matches TRBD1 (6 bases). Trimming left V 4 bases short and J 1 base short, with 10 bases between. CDR1 and CDR2 (germline): LNHNV, YYDKDF (reference sequence). The CDR3 consists of 14 residues. CDR3 DNA: TGTGCCACCAGCATTAGGACAGCCCAAGAGACCCAGTACTTC. Its protein product is CATSIRTAQETQYF.

This clone was seen only once. The chain is built from TRBV11-2 and TRBJ1-3; D remains unclear. The CDR3 loop spans 14 amino acids. Germline loops: CDR1 SGHAT, CDR2 FQNNGV. Trimming cost V 6 bases and J 4 bases, with 13 bases left between them. The CDR3 region is CASSPVNQGNTIYF. DNA for the CDR3: TGTGCCAGCAGTCCTGTAAACCAGGGAAACACCATATATTTT.